These 25 T cell receptor beta chains came from one sample sequenced in a study of T-cell memory formation after mild COVID-19. TCRdb re-analysed the 5' RACE reads in MiXCR, keeping a single row per CDR3 protein. The sample has under 650,000 distinct CDR3 sequences; more than 15% are singletons. The source material was PBMCs or a T cell subset sorted from them (not recorded which). Source of these receptors: an adult woman who had mild COVID-19 (a few samples of this study predate the infection). Cell type and time point are not known.

This clonotype came up once. The chain has TRBV14 and TRBJ1-2, with D hard to call. Trimming left V 4 bases short and J 4 bases short, with 16 bases between. The CDR3 has 15 residues. Per germline, CDR1 SGHDN and CDR2 FVKESK. The CDR3 sequence: CASSRASISLYGYTF. CDR3 bases: TGTGCCAGCAGCCGGGCTTCGATATCCCTCTATGGCTACACCTTC.

This clonotype has only a few counts. This sequence joins TRBV7-9 and TRBJ2-1, with 7 bases that match TRBD2. The V segment lost 2 bases and the J segment 8 bases; nucleotides outside the gene matches: 12. Germline CDR1 and CDR2: SEHNR and FQNEAQ (reference sequence). The CDR3 spans 16 residues. CDR3: CASSLTGGRGSYEQFF. Written as DNA, the CDR3 is TGTGCCAGCAGCTTAACTGGCGGGAGAGGAAGTTATGAGCAGTTCTTC.

In nucleotides, the CDR3 is TGTGCCACCAGCAGACCAGTCGGTACTGAAGCTTTCTTT. This sequence encodes CATSRPVGTEAFF. V and J are TRBV15 and TRBJ1-1, with D unclear. With 2 bases removed from V and 5 bases from J, the gap between germline ends came to 9 bases. The germline CDR1 and CDR2 sequences are LNHNV and YYDKDF (reference sequence). The CDR3 has 13 residues.

The rearrangement links TRBV7-9 to TRBJ2-5; TRBD2 matches at 15 bases. There are 15 residues in the CDR3. Germline V CDR1 and CDR2: SEHNR, FQNEAQ (reference sequence). V lost 5 bases to trimming and J lost 7 bases; unmatched junction nucleotides: 5. CDR3 residues: CASSPRTSGGVTQYF. CDR3 coding DNA: TGTGCCAGCAGCCCGAGGACTAGCGGGGGGGTGACCCAGTACTTC.

There are a few counts of this clonotype. This chain joins TRBV6-5 and TRBJ1-3, with D unresolved. This CDR3 region has 17 residues. CDR1 is MNHEY and CDR2 is SVGAGI in the germline V gene. The germline V and J ends were trimmed by 0 bases and 2 bases, with 14 bases remaining between them. Here the CDR3 reads CASSYSITGWAGNTIYF. The CDR3 DNA follows: TGTGCCAGCAGTTACTCGATCACGGGCTGGGCTGGAAACACCATATATTTT.

This sequence joins TRBV2 and TRBJ2-5; 11 bases are shared with TRBD1. CDR3 length: 15 residues. Germline-derived CDR1 and CDR2 are SNHLY and FYNNEI. Trimming removed 3 bases from V and 5 bases from J; junction bases left unmatched: 5. The CDR3 protein is CASSDPRDRGETQYF. The CDR3 DNA reads as TGTGCCAGCAGTGATCCCCGGGACAGGGGGGAGACCCAGTACTTC.

Points on this clonotype: This may be a read error: a much more frequent sequence differs by one nucleotide. The rearrangement links TRBV7-9 to TRBJ2-3; tentatively, D is TRBD1 (5 bases). Germline V gene lookup returns CDR1 SEHNR and CDR2 FQNEAQ (reference sequence). The CDR3 loop spans 15 amino acids. Deletions cut 2 bases from V and 3 bases from J, with 12 bases between. In DNA form, the CDR3 reads TGTGCCAGCAGCTTATTCCAGGGCGTGACAGATACGCAGTATTTT. It codes for CASSLFQGVTDTQYF.

This clonotype came up a few times. Germline and junction disagree at one end, which may indicate a read error. This rearrangement joins TRBV6-2 or TRBV6-3 to TRBJ1-1; D possibly corresponds to TRBD1 (6 bases). The CDR3 is 15 residues long. Germline lookup yields CDR1 MNHEY and CDR2 SVGEGT. In nucleotides, the CDR3 is TGTGCCAGCAGTTATATGGGCAGGGGTACCTCTGAAACTTTCTTT. As protein: CASSYMGRGTSETFF.

CDR3 residues: CASSVDGGGGKYTDTQYF. DNA of the CDR3: TGTGCCAGCAGCGTAGACGGCGGCGGGGGGAAATACACAGATACGCAGTATTTT. The chain uses TRBV9 and TRBJ2-3, with TRBD2 matching 8 bases. With V trimmed by 0 bases and J by 2 bases, 11 bases remained unmatched. Looked up from germline, CDR1 is SGDLS and CDR2 is YYNGEE. This CDR3 comprises 18 residues.

This clonotype was detected ten times or more. The chain joins TRBV12-3 or TRBV12-4 to TRBJ2-3; 14 nucleotides match TRBD2. This CDR3 spans 17 amino acids. The ends lost 5 bases at V and 3 bases at J; junction bases unmatched: 7. CDR3 sequence reads: CASSITGTSGRTDTQYF. The CDR3 DNA reads TGTGCCAGCAGTATTACCGGGACTAGCGGGAGAACAGATACGCAGTATTTT.

This chain uses TRBV7-9 with TRBJ2-1; D uncertain. V lost 3 bases and J 6 bases, leaving 12 bases between the germline ends. CDR1 is SEHNR and CDR2 is FQNEAQ in the germline V gene (reference sequence). The CDR3 runs 14 residues. DNA of the CDR3: TGTGCCAGCAGCTTTTTAGCTCGGAGCAATGAGCAGTTCTTC. Its protein is CASSFLARSNEQFF.

V and J are TRBV12-3 or TRBV12-4 and TRBJ1-2; unclear D gene. The CDR3 runs to 12 residues. The V and J ends lost 1 base and 8 bases respectively, with 8 bases between them. The CDR3 protein is CASSLVPTGYTF. In DNA, the CDR3 is TGTGCCAGCAGTTTAGTCCCTACGGGCTACACCTTC.

The genes are TRBV11-3 and TRBJ1-1; D not certain. The length of the CDR3 is 15 residues. Germline assignment: CDR1 SGHNT and CDR2 YENEEA. V lost 0 bases to trimming and J lost 4 bases, with 12 bases between them. This chain's CDR3 is CASSLDRVWGTEAFF. CDR3 nucleotides: TGTGCCAGCAGCTTAGATAGGGTTTGGGGCACTGAAGCTTTCTTT.

This clonotype was counted only a few times. The V call is TRBV6-5, the J call TRBJ1-2; possible D gene TRBD1, 6 bases. The germline gives CDR1 MNHEY, CDR2 SVGAGI. Between the trimmed V and J ends, which lost 6 bases and 4 bases, there was a span of 18 bases. There are 15 residues in the CDR3. The CDR3 DNA reads as TGTGCCAGCAGCTCCTCAGGGGCCCGTAGCTATGGCTACACCTTC. Amino acids: CASSSSGARSYGYTF.

The chain's CDR3 is CASSSQGTMVETQYF. The CDR3 region has the DNA TGTGCCAGCAGTTCACAGGGGACGATGGTAGAGACCCAGTACTTC. The V and J genes are TRBV12-3 or TRBV12-4 and TRBJ2-5, with 7 bases fitting TRBD1. V trimming: 4 bases; J trimming: 4 bases; junction bases outside the gene matches: 9. This CDR3 has 15 amino acids.

CDR3 coding DNA: TGTGCCAGCAGTCCCACGGGGCCTGGAAACACCATATATTTT. Protein product: CASSPTGPGNTIYF. The rearrangement links TRBV9 to TRBJ1-3; possible D gene TRBD1, 5 bases. Germline CDR1 and CDR2: SGDLS and YYNGEE. This CDR3 has 14 amino acids. Deletions cut 5 bases from V and 2 bases from J, with 11 bases between.

The chain employs TRBV29-1 and TRBJ2-2; D not certain. CDR1 is SQVTM, CDR2 ANQGSEA, per germline. The V gene lost 4 bases and the J gene lost 0 bases, with 12 bases spanning the gap. The CDR3 sequence is 15 residues long. CDR3 DNA sequence: TGCAGCGTTGTTGAGGCCGTTACGAACACCGGGGAGCTGTTTTTT. This sequence encodes CSVVEAVTNTGELFF.

This chain uses TRBV7-2 with TRBJ2-1, with D possibly being TRBD1 (6 bases). Per germline, CDR1 SGHTA and CDR2 FQGNSA. The CDR3 consists of 14 residues. V lost 9 bases and J 0 bases, leaving 12 bases between the germline ends. CDR3 in DNA: TGTGCCAGTAGGGGGAAGGGCTCCTACAATGAGCAGTTCTTC. Translating it yields CASRGKGSYNEQFF. Filled out from reference TRBV7-2 and TRBJ2-1, the complete variable domain reads GAGVSQSPSNKVTEKGKDVELRCDPISGHTALYWYRQSLGQGLEFLIYFQGNSAPDKSGLPSDRFSAERTGGSVSTLTIQRTQQEDSAVYLCASRGKGSYNEQFFGPGTRLTVL.

The V gene is TRBV7-9, the J gene TRBJ2-7; 11 bases are a match to TRBD2. Germline values: CDR1 SEHNR, CDR2 FQNEAQ (reference sequence). V was pared by 9 bases and J by 6 bases, with 1 base of the junction left unmatched. This CDR3 is 11 amino acids long. CDR3 protein: CASGLAGEQYF. The CDR3 DNA is TGTGCCAGTGGACTAGCGGGCGAGCAGTACTTC.

V usage is TRBV29-1 and J usage is TRBJ2-1, with a possible D match to TRBD2 (5 bases). The germline CDR1 and CDR2 sequences are SQVTM and ANQGSEA. Trimming cost V 6 bases and J 5 bases, with 14 bases left between them. The CDR3 has 13 amino acids. The CDR3 nucleotides read TGCAGCGTCCCACAACCGGAGGACAATGAGCAGTTCTTC. Translation gives CSVPQPEDNEQFF.

This clonotype was observed a few times. The chain joins TRBV7-9 to TRBJ1-1, with 10 bases that match TRBD1. V gave up 5 bases and J gave up 0 bases; unmatched junction bases: 9. Germline V gene lookup returns CDR1 SEHNR and CDR2 FQNEAQ (reference sequence). The CDR3 runs 17 residues. The CDR3 region has the DNA TGTGCCAGCAGCCCGAAACGACAGGGGGCGATGAACACTGAAGCTTTCTTT. Amino acids: CASSPKRQGAMNTEAFF.

The V and J genes are TRBV6-5 and TRBJ1-1; the D is unclear. CDR1 and CDR2 from the germline V gene are MNHEY and SVGAGI. This CDR3 is built from 15 residues. Trimming left V 0 bases short and J 4 bases short, with 12 bases between. The CDR3 is CASSYSGFKGTEAFF. DNA for the CDR3: TGTGCCAGCAGTTACTCGGGGTTTAAGGGCACTGAAGCTTTCTTT.

The chain uses TRBV19 and TRBJ2-2; D perhaps matches TRBD1 (6 bases). The germline V gene has CDR1 LNHDA and CDR2 SQIVND (reference sequence). V gave up 6 bases and J gave up 1 base, with 15 bases separating them. This CDR3 region has 16 residues. The CDR3 here is CASRPVQGRNTGELFF. The CDR3 region has the DNA TGTGCCAGTAGACCCGTACAGGGACGGAACACCGGGGAGCTGTTTTTT.

This rearrangement joins TRBV12-3 or TRBV12-4 to TRBJ1-5; a weak D match, TRBD1 (6 bases). The V and J ends lost 5 bases and 4 bases respectively, with 15 bases between them. This CDR3 is built from 15 residues. The CDR3 loop reads CASSMEQGLNQPQHF. The CDR3 nucleotides are TGTGCCAGCAGTATGGAACAGGGTTTGAATCAGCCCCAGCATTTT.

V and J are TRBV20-1 and TRBJ2-7; weak D call: TRBD1 (6 bases). The V end was cut by 0 bases, the J end by 0 bases, with 12 bases between. From germline, CDR1 is DFQATT and CDR2 SNEGSKA (reference sequence). This CDR3 spans 15 amino acids. This CDR3 is CSARDATGFSYEQYF. In nucleotides, the CDR3 is TGCAGTGCTAGAGACGCGACAGGCTTCTCCTACGAGCAGTACTTC.